One and the same sample provided the 22 T cell receptor beta chains below, sequenced in a study of vaccination and CD4 T cells after COVID-19. Sequenced with the Oncomine TCR Beta short-read assay was DNA taken from cultured CD4+ T cells. TCRdb independently ran MiXCR on the PCR reads; one entry per CDR3 protein. Of just under 20,000 distinct CDR3 sequences in the sample, 52% were seen once. Sample treatment: approximately 11-day PBMC culture with coronavirus spike peptide pools or control peptides (ViraFEST assay). Their antigen targets remain unknown. Sequences were obtained from CD4+ T cells from blood, cultured in vitro. Every receptor here comes from a human donor who had recovered from COVID-19.

The chain carries TRBV20-1 and TRBJ2-7; D may be TRBD2 (6 bases). The CDR3 runs 13 residues. The V gene lost 3 bases and the J gene lost 3 bases, with 12 bases spanning the gap. Germline lookup yields CDR1 DFQATT and CDR2 SNEGSKA (reference sequence). The CDR3 sequence is CSASPRRVYEQYF. For the CDR3, the DNA is TGCAGTGCTAGTCCTAGGAGGGTCTACGAGCAGTACTTC.

This clonotype came up a few times. The chain employs TRBV20-1 and TRBJ1-4; maybe TRBD1 (6 bases). The CDR3 has 14 amino acids. V was clipped by 2 bases and J by 4 bases, with 11 bases between them. CDR1 and CDR2 from the germline V gene are DFQATT and SNEGSKA (reference sequence). The DNA of the CDR3 is TGCAGTGCTAGATGGGGGGCGCATAATGAAAAACTGTTTTTT. Protein sequence: CSARWGAHNEKLFF.

The CDR3 nucleotides are TGTGCCAGTAGTATACCGAAACAGGGCTACGAGCAGTACTTC. Protein: CASSIPKQGYEQYF. The chain has TRBV19 and TRBJ2-7; a possible D gene is TRBD1 (6 bases). CDR1 is LNHDA, CDR2 SQIVND, per germline (reference sequence). The CDR3 sequence is 14 residues long. Trimming cost V 2 bases and J 3 bases, with 11 bases left between them.

By share, this clonotype counts as medium-sized. J is TRBJ1-5 and V is TRBV6-5; D unresolved. V gave up 4 bases and J gave up 3 bases, with 10 bases separating them. The CDR3 covers 14 residues. Germline lookup yields CDR1 MNHEY and CDR2 SVGAGI. The CDR3 nucleotides are TGTGCCAGCAGTTCCACCAGTCCCAATCAGCCCCAGCATTTT. Residues: CASSSTSPNQPQHF.

This clonotype occurred a few times. The chain has TRBV6-8 and TRBJ1-1; D possibly corresponds to TRBD1 (5 bases). Looked up from germline, CDR1 is MNHGY and CDR2 is SAAAGT. This CDR3 has 14 residues. Trimming removed 0 bases from V and 3 bases from J, with 8 bases in between. CDR3 bases: TGTGCCAGCAGTTACTCTGGGGCAGACACTGAAGCTTTCTTT. It yields the protein CASSYSGADTEAFF.

This clonotype was observed a few times. This chain uses TRBV6-1 with TRBJ1-5, with D hard to call. The germline V gene has CDR1 MNHNS and CDR2 SASEGT. The CDR3 covers 14 residues. V lost 4 bases and J 6 bases, leaving 13 bases between the germline ends. This CDR3 reads CASSGTVPAQPQHF. DNA of the CDR3: TGTGCCAGCAGTGGAACGGTCCCGGCTCAGCCCCAGCATTTT.

CDR3: CASAPRDRGYEQYF. CDR3 bases: TGTGCCAGCGCCCCTCGGGACCGCGGTTACGAGCAGTACTTC. This chain joins TRBV12-3 or TRBV12-4 and TRBJ2-7, with D perhaps assigned TRBD1 or TRBD2 (5 bases each). The CDR3 is 14 amino acids. The V end was cut by 8 bases, the J end by 4 bases, with 18 bases between.

The chain has TRBV12-3 or TRBV12-4 and TRBJ2-3; no reliable D call. V was shortened by 6 bases and J by 4 bases, with 8 bases between the two germline ends. The CDR3 extends over 12 amino acids. The CDR3 loop reads CASSRPADTQYF. The CDR3 region has the DNA TGTGCCAGCAGCCGCCCGGCAGATACGCAGTATTTT.

This sequence joins TRBV14 and TRBJ1-2, with a tentative D call TRBD1 (5 bases). Germline V lookup: CDR1 SGHDN, CDR2 FVKESK. Trimming took off 4 bases at V and 2 bases at J, with 14 bases between the two ends. This CDR3 is built from 15 residues. CDR3 sequence: CASSPQGEGNYGYTF. CDR3 sequence (DNA): TGTGCCAGCAGCCCGCAGGGCGAAGGCAACTATGGCTACACCTTC.

This clonotype was counted between two and nine times. The chain employs TRBV7-2 and TRBJ1-2; 7 bases are a match to TRBD1. Per germline, CDR1 SGHTA and CDR2 FQGNSA. This CDR3 spans 15 amino acids. The ends lost 4 bases at V and 2 bases at J; junction bases unmatched: 7. The CDR3 protein is CASSSPDRANYGYTF. In DNA, the CDR3 is TGTGCCAGCAGCTCACCCGACAGGGCAAACTATGGCTACACCTTC.

The chain links TRBV20-1 to TRBJ2-7; 9 positions match TRBD1. Germline V gene data show CDR1 as DFQATT and CDR2 as SNEGSKA (reference sequence). The CDR3 covers 13 residues. With 4 bases clipped from V and 2 bases from J, the junction kept 3 bases outside the gene matches. The CDR3 loop reads CSATGQGPYEQYF. Here the CDR3 DNA reads TGCAGTGCTACGGGACAGGGCCCCTACGAGCAGTACTTC.

This clonotype was detected a few times. The chain joins TRBV20-1 to TRBJ1-6; possible D gene TRBD1, 5 bases. CDR3 size: 15 residues. Trimming took off 1 base at V and 8 bases at J, with 15 bases between the two ends. Germline assignment: CDR1 DFQATT and CDR2 SNEGSKA (reference sequence). The CDR3 nucleotides are TGCAGTGCTAGAGCTCAGGGTGGTCCCTATTCACCCCTCCACTTT. It yields the protein CSARAQGGPYSPLHF.

This clonotype was counted once. J is TRBJ1-5 and V is TRBV6-2 or TRBV6-3; TRBD1 is a possible D gene (5 bases). CDR1 and CDR2 (germline): MNHEY, SVGEGT. V lost 6 bases to trimming and J lost 2 bases, with 17 bases between them. The CDR3 contains 16 residues. The CDR3 loop is CASSPAGRGGNQPQHF. The CDR3, as DNA: TGTGCCAGCAGCCCGGCAGGCCGGGGCGGCAATCAGCCCCAGCATTTT.

This clonotype occurred a few times. This chain links TRBV6-5 with TRBJ2-7; the match to TRBD2 covers 7 bases. V shed 0 bases, J shed 4 bases, and the junction held 3 bases outside the gene matches. The CDR3 consists of 14 residues. Germline CDR1 MNHEY, CDR2 SVGAGI. CDR3 protein: CASSYSGTKYEQYF. Written as DNA, the CDR3 is TGTGCCAGCAGTTACTCGGGGACTAAATACGAGCAGTACTTC.

Worth noting for this clonotype: Relative to the germline gene, one junction end is altered; a read error may explain this. The V call is TRBV12-3 or TRBV12-4, the J call TRBJ1-1; 8 bases fit TRBD1. The CDR3 consists of 15 residues. CDR3 sequence reads: CVSSRRTGRDTEAFF. Written as DNA, the CDR3 is TGTGTCAGCAGTCGGAGGACAGGGAGGGACACTGAAGCTTTCTTT.

The chain joins TRBV20-1 to TRBJ2-7; 7 bases fit TRBD2. V shed 6 bases, J shed 5 bases, and the junction held 10 bases outside the gene matches. Germline lookup yields CDR1 DFQATT and CDR2 SNEGSKA (reference sequence). The CDR3 spans 13 residues. The CDR3 DNA follows: TGCAGTGCCGGGCGGGGGAGAAACGACGAGCAGTACTTC. Translated: CSAGRGRNDEQYF.

CDR3 sequence: CSASKGHLTDEAFF. In nucleotides, the CDR3 is TGCAGTGCTAGTAAGGGACATCTTACAGACGAAGCTTTCTTT. V and J are TRBV20-1 and TRBJ1-1; D possibly corresponds to TRBD1 (6 bases). Looked up from germline, CDR1 is DFQATT and CDR2 is SNEGSKA (reference sequence). Trimming removed 3 bases at V and 8 bases at J, with 19 bases between. This CDR3 contains 14 residues.

The rearrangement joins TRBV6-1 to TRBJ2-3, with D tentatively TRBD1 (5 bases). CDR3 length: 13 amino acids. V dropped 3 bases and J dropped 5 bases, with 9 bases sitting between them. In germline, CDR1 is MNHNS, CDR2 SASEGT. Here the CDR3 reads CASSEVGVDTQYF. The CDR3 DNA sequence: TGTGCCAGCAGTGAGGTAGGGGTAGATACGCAGTATTTT.

The chain is built from TRBV28 and TRBJ1-2; D is unresolved. CDR1 is MDHEN, CDR2 SYDVKM, per germline. With 5 bases removed from V and 1 base from J, the gap between germline ends came to 5 bases. The CDR3 covers 12 residues. Written as DNA, the CDR3 is TGTGCCAGCAGTCTCCGTAACTATGGCTACACCTTC. It encodes CASSLRNYGYTF.

This clonotype was recorded only once. V and J are TRBV28 and TRBJ1-2; D is possibly TRBD1 (6 bases). The CDR3 spans 15 residues. Germline V gives CDR1 MDHEN, CDR2 SYDVKM. The V and J ends lost 2 bases and 5 bases respectively, with 15 bases between them. The CDR3: CASSLGQGKKYGYTF. DNA for the CDR3: TGTGCCAGCAGTTTAGGTCAGGGGAAGAAGTATGGCTACACCTTC.

This chain's CDR3 is CASTLSGGSSQGWTANSYNSPLHF. The CDR3 coding sequence is TGTGCCAGCACTCTCTCAGGGGGGTCCTCCCAAGGATGGACCGCCAACTCCTATAATTCACCCCTCCACTTT. The V gene is TRBV27, the J gene TRBJ1-6; TRBD1 matches at 7 bases. The germline V gene has CDR1 MNHEY and CDR2 SMNVEV (reference sequence). This CDR3 has 24 amino acids. With 7 bases clipped from V and 0 bases from J, the junction kept 30 bases outside the gene matches.

The chain couples TRBV6-5 to TRBJ2-3; no clear D gene. V lost 0 bases to trimming and J lost 0 bases, with 4 bases between them. The CDR3 is 14 residues long. From germline, CDR1 is MNHEY and CDR2 SVGAGI. The CDR3 bases are TGTGCCAGCAGTTACTCGGTTAGCACAGATACGCAGTATTTT. This encodes CASSYSVSTDTQYF.